Listed here is a single T cell receptor (beta chain). Its specificity is not known. The data belong to a study of cytomegalovirus exposure and HLA in healthy donors. Overall study results and limits: Later on, a genetic analysis was performed. It linked a missense variant in DCLRE1C with V- and J-gene trimming of TCR beta. One later analysis reportedly identified an Asian-associated ancestry cluster that showed fewer N-insertions than the 666-donor mean. Sequence variants that were highly shared formed a cluster that was likely a sequencing artifact.

V was pared by 5 bases and J by 8 bases, with 12 bases between. The CDR3 has 12 amino acids. Germline loops: CDR1 SGHVS, CDR2 FQNEAQ. The PCR ran on 60 Vbeta and 13 Jbeta primers. The method was immunoSEQ multiplex PCR; TCRdb's version includes in-frame clones alone and lacks a portion of them. The data hold more than 90,000 clones, with around 73% observed a single time. This clonotype was sampled from an older woman in good health and CMV-seronegative. V usage is TRBV7-8 and J usage is TRBJ1-1, with D perhaps TRBD1 (5 bases). The sample consisted of PBMCs. CDR3 residues: CASSRGGGEAFF. The CDR3 region has the DNA TGTGCCAGCAGCAGGGGTGGTGGGGAAGCTTTCTTT. Complete variable domain (other parts from reference TRBV7-8 and TRBJ1-1): GAGVSQSPRYKVAKRGQDVALRCDPISGHVSLFWYQQALGQGPEFLTYFQNEAQLDKSGLPSDRFFAERPEGSVSTLKIQRTQQEDSAVYLCASSRGGGEAFFGQGTRLTVV.